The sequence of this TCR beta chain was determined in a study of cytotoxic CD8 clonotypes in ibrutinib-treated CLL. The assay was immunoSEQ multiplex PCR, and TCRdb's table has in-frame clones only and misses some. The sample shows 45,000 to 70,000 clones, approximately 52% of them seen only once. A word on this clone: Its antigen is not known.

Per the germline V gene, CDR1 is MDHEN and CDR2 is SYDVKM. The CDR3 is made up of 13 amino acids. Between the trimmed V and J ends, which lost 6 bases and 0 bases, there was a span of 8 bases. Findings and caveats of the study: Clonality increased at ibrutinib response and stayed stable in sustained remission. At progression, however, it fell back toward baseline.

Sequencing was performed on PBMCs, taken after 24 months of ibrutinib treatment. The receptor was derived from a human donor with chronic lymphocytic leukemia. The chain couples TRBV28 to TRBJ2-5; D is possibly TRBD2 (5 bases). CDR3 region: CASRRAYQETQYF. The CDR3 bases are TGTGCCAGCAGGAGGGCCTACCAAGAGACCCAGTACTTC.